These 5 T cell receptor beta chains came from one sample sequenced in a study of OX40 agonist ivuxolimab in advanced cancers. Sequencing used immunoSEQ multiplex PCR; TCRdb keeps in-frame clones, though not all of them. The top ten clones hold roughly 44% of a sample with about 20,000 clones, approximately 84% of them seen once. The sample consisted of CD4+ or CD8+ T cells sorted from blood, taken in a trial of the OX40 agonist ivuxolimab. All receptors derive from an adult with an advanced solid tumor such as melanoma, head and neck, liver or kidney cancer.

The CDR3 reads CASRVGGQGFGNTIYF. Here the CDR3 DNA reads TGTGCCAGCCGAGTGGGGGGGCAGGGGTTTGGAAACACCATATATTTT. This chain joins TRBV28 and TRBJ1-3, with a weak D call TRBD1 (6 bases). CDR1 and CDR2 from the germline V gene are MDHEN and SYDVKM. The CDR3 has 16 residues. V shed 8 bases and J shed 3 bases, with 20 bases lying between them.

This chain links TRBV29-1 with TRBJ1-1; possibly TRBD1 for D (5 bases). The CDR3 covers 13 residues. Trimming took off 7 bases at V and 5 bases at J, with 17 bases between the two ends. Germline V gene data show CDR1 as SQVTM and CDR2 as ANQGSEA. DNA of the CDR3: TGCAGCGCCCATCGGGGGGGATCTACTGAAGCTTTCTTT. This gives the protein CSAHRGGSTEAFF.

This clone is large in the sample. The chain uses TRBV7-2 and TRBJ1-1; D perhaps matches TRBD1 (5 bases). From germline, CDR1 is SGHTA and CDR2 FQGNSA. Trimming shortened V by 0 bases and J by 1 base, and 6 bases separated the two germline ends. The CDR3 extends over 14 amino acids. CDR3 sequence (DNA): TGTGCCAGCAGCTTAGCAGGGACGAACACTGAAGCTTTCTTT. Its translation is CASSLAGTNTEAFF. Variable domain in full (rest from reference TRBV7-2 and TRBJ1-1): GAGVSQSPSNKVTEKGKDVELRCDPISGHTALYWYRQSLGQGLEFLIYFQGNSAPDKSGLPSDRFSAERTGGSVSTLTIQRTQQEDSAVYLCASSLAGTNTEAFFGQGTRLTVV.

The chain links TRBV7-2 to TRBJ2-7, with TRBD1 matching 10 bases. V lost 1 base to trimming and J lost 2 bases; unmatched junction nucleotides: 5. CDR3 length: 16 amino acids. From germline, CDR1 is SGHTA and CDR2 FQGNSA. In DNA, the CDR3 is TGTGCCAGCAGCTTAGTAACCGGGACAGGGGCCTACGAGCAGTACTTC. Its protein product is CASSLVTGTGAYEQYF.

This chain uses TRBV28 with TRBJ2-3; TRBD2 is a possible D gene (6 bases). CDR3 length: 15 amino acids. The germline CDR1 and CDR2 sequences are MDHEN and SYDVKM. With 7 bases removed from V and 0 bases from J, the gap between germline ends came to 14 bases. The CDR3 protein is CASIPTSFSTDTQYF. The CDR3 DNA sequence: TGTGCCAGCATCCCTACTAGCTTCAGCACAGATACGCAGTATTTT.